Listed here is a single T cell receptor (beta chain). Its antigen is unidentified. MiXCR, run by TCRdb on the 5' RACE reads, gives a single entry per CDR3 protein. This table has 400,000 to 650,000 distinct CDR3 sequences, 22% appearing once. This sample is part of a study of identical twins. Germline V gene sequence: CDR1 SGHDT, CDR2 YYEEEE. The length of the CDR3 is 13 residues. V dropped 0 bases and J dropped 11 bases, with 14 bases sitting between them. The study's findings and limits: Less excess twin sharing appeared in beta out-of-frame sequences.

These data also featured in a second study, about T cells expressing NK-cell markers.

The source is a young woman in good health. This chain joins TRBV5-6 and TRBJ1-1; D remains unclear. The sequencing input was CD4+ T cells sorted from blood. CDR3 protein: CASSLASPGRAFF. For the CDR3, the DNA is TGTGCCAGCAGCTTGGCGAGTCCCGGGCGGGCTTTCTTT. Filled out from reference TRBV5-6 and TRBJ1-1, the complete variable domain reads DAGVTQSPTHLIKTRGQQVTLRCSPKSGHDTVSWYQQALGQGPQFIFQYYEEEERQRGNFPDRFSGHQFPNYSSELNVNALLLGDSALYLCASSLASPGRAFFGQGTRLTVV.